The entry below gives a single TCR beta chain sequence along with its context. The antigen is undetermined. TCRdb keeps only in-frame clones here, not all; method: immunoSEQ multiplex PCR. The sample yields about 73,000 clones, around 74% seen once. CDR1 is ENHRY and CDR2 is SYGVKD in the germline V gene. Trimming left V 0 bases short and J 2 bases short, with 5 bases between. The CDR3 is 13 residues long. These data are taken from a study of vaccination effects on CD4 cells after COVID-19. Overall study results and limits: Vaccine- and infection-induced clones showed marked clonal contraction late following vaccination.

CD4+ T cells specific for antigen were expanded with viral peptide pools by the ViraFEST assay before sequencing. Culture lasted around eleven days before CD4+ T cell isolation. Nucleocapsid antibodies were negative in the vaccine recipients, who had never had SARS-CoV-2 infection. The sequences come from CD4+ T cells from PBMCs cultured with HCoV-NL63 spike peptides, collected before COVID-19 vaccination. This sequence was found in a human donor who received a COVID-19 vaccine. V gene TRBV10-3 combines with J gene TRBJ2-7; D remains unclear. CDR3 residues: CAISESWTYEQYV. The CDR3, as DNA: TGTGCCATCAGTGAGTCTTGGACCTACGAGCAGTACGTC.